These 31 T cell receptor beta chains came from one sample sequenced in a study of CXCR3-negative and CXCR3-positive naive CD8 T cells. Their antigen targets remain unknown. UMI labels and 5' RACE were used to prepare the TRB cDNA libraries. Reprocessing the 5' RACE reads, TCRdb reports a single entry for every CDR3 protein and omits DNA. The listing contains 100,000 to 150,000 distinct CDR3 sequences. The study's findings and limits: The study found more hydrophobic TRB CDR3s in CXCR3-positive naive cells than in CXCR3-negative naive cells.

Sequencing was done on a sample of naive CXCR3+ CD8+ T cells from blood. The sample's subset: CD45RO-CCR7+CD27+CD95- naive CD8+ T cells expressing CXCR3 (TNR3+). Every receptor here comes from a human donor in good health. Some clones in this sample may be carry-over from other donors' samples.

The V gene is TRBV7-2, the J gene TRBJ2-3; checking the TCRdb D call of TRBD1 is not possible without DNA. Germline CDR1 SGHTA, CDR2 FQGNSA. The CDR3 contains 15 residues. CDR3 sequence: CASSLPGDGTDTQYF.

The chain employs TRBV5-1 and TRBJ2-7. The CDR3 has 13 residues. Germline V CDR1 and CDR2: SGHRS, YFSETQ. This chain's CDR3 is CASSLANPSEQYF.

The J gene is TRBJ2-1, the V gene TRBV29-1; the D gene TCRdb calls, TRBD2, cannot be checked with no DNA. The CDR3 contains 16 residues. From germline, CDR1 is SQVTM and CDR2 ANQGSEA. CDR3 loop: CSVSPASGGPGNEQFF.

The rearrangement uses TRBV11-2 and TRBJ2-7; TCRdb calls TRBD1, which cannot be checked without DNA. The germline CDR1 and CDR2 sequences are SGHAT and FQNNGV. The length of the CDR3 is 12 residues. The CDR3 spells CASSSPRWEQYF.

This sequence joins TRBV20-1 and TRBJ2-2; TCRdb calls TRBD2, which cannot be checked without DNA. This CDR3 has 16 residues. Germline V gene lookup returns CDR1 DFQATT and CDR2 SNEGSKA (reference sequence). The chain's CDR3 is CSARGLAGGDTGELFF.

The chain carries TRBV7-8 and TRBJ1-1. The CDR3 spans 13 residues. The germline CDR1 and CDR2 sequences are SGHVS and FQNEAQ. The chain's CDR3 is CASSLVWNTEAFF.

The V and J genes are TRBV27 and TRBJ2-7; the D call of TRBD1 rests on TCRdb alone, since no DNA is present to check it. CDR1 is MNHEY and CDR2 is SMNVEV in the germline V gene (reference sequence). The CDR3 totals 13 residues. CDR3 residues: CATRWADSYEQYF.

This rearrangement joins TRBV5-6 to TRBJ1-5; the TCRdb call, TRBD1, lacks DNA for checking. The CDR3 spans 12 residues. The germline V gene encodes CDR1 SGHDT and CDR2 YYEEEE. CDR3 protein: CASSFWGGPQHF.

This chain connects TRBV7-9 to TRBJ2-7; TCRdb picks TRBD1, but there is no DNA to check that call. Germline V lookup: CDR1 SEHNR, CDR2 FQNEAQ (reference sequence). The CDR3 length is 16 residues. The CDR3 is CASSNLIGTDSYEQYF. Combining the CDR3 with reference TRBV7-9 and TRBJ2-7 gives the whole variable domain DTGVSQNPRHKITKRGQNVTFRCDPISEHNRLYWYRQTLGQGPEFLTYFQNEAQLEKSRLLSDRFSAERPKGSFSTLEIQRTEQGDSAMYLCASSNLIGTDSYEQYFGPGTRLTVT.

The gene calls are TRBV7-9 and TRBJ2-7; TCRdb selects TRBD1, and the lack of DNA leaves this call unchecked. The CDR3 loop spans 14 amino acids. Germline V lookup: CDR1 SEHNR, CDR2 FQNEAQ (reference sequence). This CDR3 reads CASSRGERVYEQYF.

V is TRBV29-1 and J is TRBJ2-5; checking the TCRdb D call of TRBD2 is not possible without DNA. Germline V gene sequence: CDR1 SQVTM, CDR2 ANQGSEA. The CDR3 has 16 amino acids. Here the CDR3 reads CSVEDPKSANQETQYF.

The chain employs TRBV27 and TRBJ2-1; absent DNA, TCRdb's TRBD1 call cannot be checked. The CDR3 sequence is 15 residues long. In germline, CDR1 is MNHEY, CDR2 SMNVEV (reference sequence). CDR3 sequence reads: CASRLVVQAYNEQFF.

The V call is TRBV19, the J call TRBJ1-1; the D call from TCRdb, TRBD1, cannot be confirmed without DNA. The CDR3 runs to 15 residues. Germline CDR1 is LNHDA and CDR2 is SQIVND (reference sequence). CDR3 protein: CASGPRTGPNTEAFF.

The chain links TRBV28 to TRBJ2-5. Germline V CDR1 and CDR2: MDHEN, SYDVKM. This CDR3 is built from 14 residues. CDR3: CASSLTGDQETQYF.

The CDR3 spells CASSQGDSSYEQYF. V usage is TRBV4-1 and J usage is TRBJ2-7; TCRdb proposes TRBD2, but this gene call is untestable without DNA. From germline, CDR1 is MGHRA and CDR2 YSYEKL. The CDR3 loop spans 14 amino acids.

The gene calls are TRBV11-2 and TRBJ1-4. The length of the CDR3 is 15 residues. The germline V gene has CDR1 SGHAT and CDR2 FQNNGV. CDR3 protein: CASSPGMRRNEKLFF.

CDR3 amino acids: CSARGLLGYTF. V usage is TRBV20-1 and J usage is TRBJ1-2. CDR1 is DFQATT and CDR2 is SNEGSKA in the germline V gene (reference sequence). The CDR3 is made up of 11 amino acids.

This chain uses TRBV27 with TRBJ2-5; the TCRdb call, TRBD1, lacks DNA for checking. The germline V gene encodes CDR1 MNHEY and CDR2 SMNVEV (reference sequence). The CDR3 runs 16 residues. The CDR3 reads CASSFLNGGPQETQYF.

The rearrangement uses TRBV28 and TRBJ2-1; without DNA, the TCRdb call of TRBD1 cannot be checked. The germline CDR1 and CDR2 sequences are MDHEN and SYDVKM. The CDR3 has 15 residues. CDR3 protein: CASSAGRASYNEQFF.

The chain employs TRBV12-3 or TRBV12-4 and TRBJ2-2; TCRdb's D call of TRBD2 is untestable without DNA. This CDR3 spans 16 amino acids. The CDR3 spells CASSLSGTRGTGELFF.

The chain is built from TRBV19 and TRBJ2-7. Germline V gene lookup returns CDR1 LNHDA and CDR2 SQIVND (reference sequence). CDR3 length: 14 amino acids. The CDR3 spells CASSIGRFSYEQYF.

The chain employs TRBV7-9 and TRBJ2-7; TCRdb's assignment of TRBD2 cannot be checked, as there is no DNA. Germline CDR1 reads SEHNR; CDR2 reads FQNEAQ (reference sequence). The CDR3 is 12 residues long. CDR3 sequence reads: CASSSRAYEQYF.

The chain employs TRBV28 and TRBJ1-1; TCRdb's D gene call, TRBD1, goes unchecked for lack of DNA. The V gene's germline CDR1 is MDHEN and CDR2 SYDVKM. CDR3 length: 14 amino acids. The CDR3 sequence: CASSYTGSDTEAFF.

J is TRBJ1-2 and V is TRBV5-6; as DNA is missing, the TRBD1 call by TCRdb cannot be tested. CDR3 length: 13 amino acids. Germline CDR1 and CDR2: SGHDT and YYEEEE. The CDR3: CASSPGQHYGYTF.

The chain joins TRBV15 to TRBJ2-5; no DNA is available, so the TRBD1 call from TCRdb remains unchecked. The CDR3 consists of 13 residues. Germline assignment: CDR1 LNHNV and CDR2 YYDKDF (reference sequence). The CDR3 here is CATRERGGETQYF. The entire variable domain, with the rest obtained from reference TRBV15 and TRBJ2-5, is as follows: DAMVIQNPRYQVTQFGKPVTLSCSQTLNHNVMYWYQQKSSQAPKLLFHYYDKDFNNEADTPDNFQSRRPNTSFCFLDIRSPGLGDTAMYLCATRERGGETQYFGPGTRLLVL.

This chain links TRBV20-1 with TRBJ2-7; TCRdb calls TRBD2, which cannot be checked without DNA. Germline V gene sequence: CDR1 DFQATT, CDR2 SNEGSKA (reference sequence). The CDR3 totals 16 residues. The chain's CDR3 is CSAIPLGLAGHYEQYF.

The chain combines TRBV12-3 or TRBV12-4 with TRBJ1-1. The CDR3 is 18 residues long. The CDR3 spells CASSPNHRDSGMNTEAFF.

V and J are TRBV7-2 and TRBJ2-1; the D call from TCRdb, TRBD2, cannot be confirmed without DNA. This CDR3 contains 18 residues. The germline V gene encodes CDR1 SGHTA and CDR2 FQGNSA. The CDR3 sequence is CASSLRSADSRTNNEQFF.

The rearrangement joins TRBV6-1 to TRBJ2-7; the D gene TCRdb calls, TRBD1, cannot be checked with no DNA. Per germline, CDR1 MNHNS and CDR2 SASEGT. The CDR3 consists of 14 residues. This chain's CDR3 is CASGELQGNYEQYF.

The chain recombines TRBV29-1 with TRBJ1-1; TCRdb designates TRBD1, a call that cannot be tested without DNA. Germline CDR1 SQVTM, CDR2 ANQGSEA. The CDR3 covers 13 residues. The CDR3 here is CSVATERNTEAFF.

This chain joins TRBV19 and TRBJ2-1; the TCRdb call, TRBD2, lacks DNA for checking. CDR3 size: 17 residues. Per the germline V gene, CDR1 is LNHDA and CDR2 is SQIVND (reference sequence). The CDR3 here is CASSPIAGRSGYNEQFF. Full variable domain (missing parts from reference TRBV19 and TRBJ2-1): DGGITQSPKYLFRKEGQNVTLSCEQNLNHDAMYWYRQDPGQGLRLIYYSQIVNDFQKGDIAEGYSVSREKKESFPLTVTSAQKNPTAFYLCASSPIAGRSGYNEQFFGPGTRLTVL.